These 27 T cell receptor beta chains were sequenced from one sample in a study of cytotoxic CD8 clonotypes in ibrutinib-treated CLL. Assay: immunoSEQ multiplex PCR; the TCRdb copy retains only in-frame clones and omits some. Of 35,000 to 45,000 clones in the sample, about 70% were seen once. Here the sequenced sample was PBMCs, taken after 12 months of ibrutinib treatment. The receptor source for this set is a human donor with chronic lymphocytic leukemia.

V usage is TRBV30 and J usage is TRBJ2-2, with D possibly matching TRBD2 (6 bases). CDR1 is GTSNPN and CDR2 is SVGIG in the germline V gene (reference sequence). The CDR3 is 16 amino acids. Trimming stripped 0 bases from V and 3 bases from J, with 14 bases between. This CDR3 is CAWSVSFWRDTGELFF. The CDR3 DNA reads as TGTGCCTGGAGTGTTTCGTTTTGGAGGGACACCGGGGAGCTGTTTTTT.

The chain recombines TRBV7-6 with TRBJ2-1; the D is unclear. Germline loops: CDR1 SGHVS, CDR2 FNYEAQ. This CDR3 is built from 13 residues. Trimming shortened V by 4 bases and J by 6 bases, and 10 bases separated the two germline ends. The CDR3 bases are TGTGCCAGCAGCTCCTTAGTGAGCAATGAGCAGTTCTTC. It encodes CASSSLVSNEQFF.

J is TRBJ1-2 and V is TRBV5-4; D uncertain. Germline CDR1 and CDR2: SGHNT and YYREEE (reference sequence). Trimming cost V 0 bases and J 2 bases, with 8 bases left between them. This CDR3 contains 14 residues. This CDR3 is CASSLAGQNYGYTF. As DNA, the CDR3 is TGTGCCAGCAGCTTGGCAGGCCAGAACTATGGCTACACCTTC.

V is TRBV10-3 and J is TRBJ2-1; D possibly corresponds to TRBD2 (5 bases). Trimming left V 2 bases short and J 7 bases short, with 15 bases between. The germline V gene encodes CDR1 ENHRY and CDR2 SYGVKD. The CDR3 is made up of 15 amino acids. The CDR3 sequence: CAISEGVNTGNEQFF. The CDR3 region has the DNA TGTGCCATCAGTGAGGGGGTTAACACGGGAAATGAGCAGTTCTTC.

This clone was detected once. The rearrangement links TRBV2 to TRBJ2-7, with D perhaps matching TRBD1 (6 bases). Trimming stripped 7 bases from V and 6 bases from J, with 19 bases between. There are 14 residues in the CDR3. Germline-derived CDR1 and CDR2 are SNHLY and FYNNEI. The CDR3 DNA reads TGTGCCAGCACTCGGGACACAAGCCTCTCCGAGCAGTACTTC. Translation: CASTRDTSLSEQYF.

The J gene is TRBJ1-1, the V gene TRBV28, with D tentatively TRBD1 (5 bases). Germline V lookup: CDR1 MDHEN, CDR2 SYDVKM. This CDR3 spans 13 amino acids. V was shortened by 5 bases and J by 3 bases, with 10 bases between the two germline ends. The CDR3, as DNA: TGTGCCAGCAGTCAAGGGGTATACACTGAAGCTTTCTTT. Residues: CASSQGVYTEAFF.

The chain has TRBV7-9 and TRBJ1-2; 8 positions match TRBD1. CDR1 is SEHNR, CDR2 FQNEAQ, per germline (reference sequence). This CDR3 is built from 13 residues. V was clipped by 4 bases and J by 6 bases; unmatched bases: 4. The CDR3 reads CASSYGQGNGYTF. CDR3 nucleotides: TGTGCCAGCAGCTATGGACAGGGAAATGGCTACACCTTC.

The chain couples TRBV5-5 to TRBJ2-3, with a weak D call TRBD2 (6 bases). This CDR3 is built from 16 residues. The germline CDR1 and CDR2 sequences are SGHKS and YYEKEE (reference sequence). V lost 2 bases and J 4 bases, leaving 17 bases between the germline ends. The CDR3 region is CASSFGAWEVSDTQYF. CDR3 DNA sequence: TGTGCCAGCAGCTTCGGGGCATGGGAGGTCTCAGATACGCAGTATTTT.

V usage is TRBV28 and J usage is TRBJ2-3; unclear D gene. This CDR3 has 12 amino acids. V gave up 3 bases and J gave up 4 bases, with 5 bases separating them. The germline CDR1 and CDR2 sequences are MDHEN and SYDVKM. The CDR3 loop is CASSLLADTQYF. The CDR3, as DNA: TGTGCCAGCAGTTTGCTAGCAGATACGCAGTATTTT. Looking up the rest from reference TRBV28 and TRBJ2-3 gives the full variable domain: DVKVTQSSRYLVKRTGEKVFLECVQDMDHENMFWYRQDPGLGLRLIYFSYDVKMKEKGDIPEGYSVSREKKERFSLILESASTNQTSMYLCASSLLADTQYFGPGTRLTVL.

This clone was observed a few times. The J gene is TRBJ1-2, the V gene TRBV5-5; 7 bases agree with TRBD1. V gave up 3 bases and J gave up 3 bases; unmatched junction bases: 11. This CDR3 contains 16 residues. Germline lookup yields CDR1 SGHKS and CDR2 YYEKEE (reference sequence). The CDR3: CASSSGQARGYYGYTF. The CDR3, as DNA: TGTGCCAGCAGCTCCGGACAGGCCCGAGGGTACTATGGCTACACCTTC. Full variable domain (rest looked up from reference TRBV5-5 and TRBJ1-2): DAGVTQSPTHLIKTRGQQVTLRCSPISGHKSVSWYQQVLGQGPQFIFQYYEKEERGRGNFPDRFSARQFPNYSSELNVNALLLGDSALYLCASSSGQARGYYGYTFGSGTRLTVV.

In this sample, this clone is medium-sized. The chain's CDR3 is CAITGAPGPDEQYF. For the CDR3, the DNA is TGTGCCATCACTGGCGCCCCCGGCCCCGACGAGCAGTACTTC. V usage is TRBV10-3 and J usage is TRBJ2-7; D gene ambiguous. The CDR3 has 14 residues. Germline V CDR1 and CDR2: ENHRY, SYGVKD. V was pared by 7 bases and J by 5 bases, with 18 bases between.

In this sample, this clone turned up once. This chain links TRBV6-5 with TRBJ1-2; D is uncertain. Germline V gene data show CDR1 as MNHEY and CDR2 as SVGAGI. The CDR3 consists of 12 residues. V lost 5 bases and J lost 4, with 8 bases in between. CDR3 region: CASSPAGYGYTF. The CDR3 DNA follows: TGTGCCAGCAGTCCAGCGGGCTATGGCTACACCTTC.

The rearrangement joins TRBV28 to TRBJ1-2; no clear D gene. This CDR3 has 12 amino acids. Trimming left V 4 bases short and J 1 base short, with 4 bases between. Looked up from germline, CDR1 is MDHEN and CDR2 is SYDVKM. CDR3 amino acids: CASSSLNYGYTF. CDR3 sequence (DNA): TGTGCCAGCAGTTCCCTTAACTATGGCTACACCTTC.

The chain employs TRBV29-1 and TRBJ1-2; weak D call: TRBD1 (5 bases). The CDR3 totals 13 residues. Per the germline V gene, CDR1 is SQVTM and CDR2 is ANQGSEA. Trimming took 0 bases from V and 8 from J, leaving 13 bases between them. In DNA form, the CDR3 reads TGCAGCGTTGAAGACCCGGGGCGGGGAGGCTACACCTTC. Amino acids: CSVEDPGRGGYTF.

CDR3 sequence (DNA): TGTGCCAGCAGCTTAGCGTACGACGAGCAGTACTTC. Its translation is CASSLAYDEQYF. This rearrangement joins TRBV7-9 to TRBJ2-7; no clear D. V lost 0 bases and J 5 bases, leaving 5 bases between the germline ends. The CDR3 spans 12 residues. Germline CDR1 and CDR2: SEHNR and FQNEAQ (reference sequence). The full variable domain, with the rest looked up from reference TRBV7-9 and TRBJ2-7, is DTGVSQNPRHKITKRGQNVTFRCDPISEHNRLYWYRQTLGQGPEFLTYFQNEAQLEKSRLLSDRFSAERPKGSFSTLEIQRTEQGDSAMYLCASSLAYDEQYFGPGTRLTVT.

The chain carries TRBV5-5 and TRBJ2-1; D unclear. The CDR3 runs to 13 residues. Germline V gives CDR1 SGHKS, CDR2 YYEKEE (reference sequence). With 0 bases removed from V and 7 bases from J, the gap between germline ends came to 8 bases. The CDR3 nucleotides read TGTGCCAGCAGCTTGGTATCCTTTAATGAGCAGTTCTTC. Translated, it gives CASSLVSFNEQFF.

This clone was counted a single time. The genes are TRBV28 and TRBJ1-5; TRBD1 aligns across 8 bases. The J segment lost 2 bases and the V segment lost 6 bases, leaving 3 bases of the junction unmatched. CDR3 length: 14 residues. Germline V gene data show CDR1 as MDHEN and CDR2 as SYDVKM. CDR3 DNA: TGTGCCAGCAGCAGGGGGCGAGGCAATCAGCCCCAGCATTTT. It encodes CASSRGRGNQPQHF.

The chain combines TRBV4-1 with TRBJ2-3, with 11 nucleotides matching TRBD2. The CDR3 runs 15 residues. Trimming at V came to 0 bases and at J to 5 bases, leaving 1 base not matched to a gene. CDR1 MGHRA and CDR2 YSYEKL come from the germline V gene. The CDR3 protein is CASSQEGLAVDTQYF. The CDR3 nucleotides read TGCGCCAGCAGCCAAGAGGGACTAGCGGTAGATACGCAGTATTTT.

This chain uses TRBV6-1 with TRBJ2-2; 10 nucleotides match TRBD1. Germline trimming cut 7 bases from V and 6 bases from J; bases unmatched to any gene: 5. The CDR3 spans 14 residues. Germline lookup yields CDR1 MNHNS and CDR2 SASEGT. The CDR3 region has the DNA TGTGCCAGCAATAGACAGGGGGCGGCCGGGGAGCTGTTTTTT. Its translation is CASNRQGAAGELFF.

The J gene is TRBJ2-5, the V gene TRBV18, with no clear D. Trimming stripped 2 bases from V and 4 bases from J, with 5 bases between. Germline CDR1 KGHSH, CDR2 LQKENI. CDR3 length: 12 residues. The CDR3 DNA reads TGTGCCAGCTCACCATTTCTAGAGACCCAGTACTTC. Protein product: CASSPFLETQYF.

This rearrangement joins TRBV7-9 to TRBJ2-1, with D tentatively TRBD2 (6 bases). Germline V gives CDR1 SEHNR, CDR2 FQNEAQ (reference sequence). CDR3 size: 13 residues. Trimming removed 3 bases at V and 12 bases at J, with 15 bases between. In DNA form, the CDR3 reads TGTGCCAGCAGCTTGGACGCGGGATTGGTGCAGTTCTTC. This gives the protein CASSLDAGLVQFF.

This clone was seen a few times. The CDR3 bases are TGTGCCAGCACCACCGGACGGGAGTACGAGCAGTACTTC. Translating gives CASTTGREYEQYF. The rearrangement uses TRBV6-5 and TRBJ2-7; a weak D match, TRBD2 (6 bases). V was cut by 7 bases and J by 4 bases, with 14 bases left in between. Germline V gene lookup returns CDR1 MNHEY and CDR2 SVGAGI. The CDR3 covers 13 residues.

This chain uses TRBV7-6 with TRBJ1-5; D unclear. Germline V gene lookup returns CDR1 SGHVS and CDR2 FNYEAQ. The CDR3 is 14 residues long. The germline V and J ends were trimmed by 5 bases and 3 bases, with 11 bases remaining between them. The CDR3 DNA reads as TGTGCCAGCAGCCCTTTAAGTACCAATCAGCCCCAGCATTTT. Translated: CASSPLSTNQPQHF.

J is TRBJ1-1 and V is TRBV7-2; 7 nucleotides align to TRBD1. This CDR3 has 15 residues. Germline assignment: CDR1 SGHTA and CDR2 FQGNSA. Trimming at V came to 1 base and at J to 7 bases, leaving 9 bases not matched to a gene. CDR3 amino acids: CASSLEGQAYVEAFF. In DNA, the CDR3 is TGTGCCAGCAGCTTAGAAGGACAGGCCTATGTTGAAGCTTTCTTT.

The J gene is TRBJ1-1, the V gene TRBV11-2; perhaps TRBD1 as D (5 bases). Looked up from germline, CDR1 is SGHAT and CDR2 is FQNNGV. The V end was cut by 2 bases, the J end by 4 bases, with 11 bases between. The CDR3 is 14 amino acids. CDR3 region: CASSLKEGSTEAFF. CDR3 DNA sequence: TGTGCCAGCAGCTTAAAAGAGGGGTCCACTGAAGCTTTCTTT.

J is TRBJ2-1 and V is TRBV19; unclear D gene. Trimming cost V 4 bases and J 2 bases, with 9 bases left between them. This CDR3 is built from 14 residues. The V gene's germline CDR1 is LNHDA and CDR2 SQIVND (reference sequence). In DNA, the CDR3 is TGTGCCAGTAGTACGACAAGTACCTACAATGAGCAGTTCTTC. The encoded protein is CASSTTSTYNEQFF.

The CDR3 loop reads CASSLLDNNEQFF. The CDR3, as DNA: TGTGCCAGCAGCTTGCTTGACAACAATGAGCAGTTCTTC. V usage is TRBV5-6 and J usage is TRBJ2-1; the D is unclear. Germline CDR1 reads SGHDT; CDR2 reads YYEEEE. Trimming cost V 1 base and J 5 bases, with 7 bases left between them. The CDR3 contains 13 residues.